Included here is one TCR beta chain sequence, with context. The antigen this receptor binds is unknown. Per-nucleotide qualities are absent, and no much larger clonotype sits a single base away. Peripheral blood CD8+ and CD4+ T cells from healthy donors, Susac syndrome patients and multiple sclerosis patients were profiled by high-throughput TCR beta sequencing. The Susac syndrome patients fulfilled recently defined diagnostic criteria for definite or probable disease. Bulk CD8+ and CD4+ T cells were purified by magnetic negative isolation, while CD8+ TEMRA cells were enriched using FACS. Blood was collected in EDTA tubes and processed within 24 hours, with PBMCs isolated through density gradient centrifugation. PBMCs intended for TCR sequencing were frozen in liquid nitrogen and were later thawed in a 37 degrees C water bath. The sorted or isolated CD4+, CD8+ and CD8+ TEMRA cells reached a purity of at least 90%.

The data stem from a study of CD8 T cells in Susac syndrome (dated by TCRdb to the late 2010s). With respect to the entire study: Among the sequenced Susac syndrome patients, about six had clinically active disease and roughly 8 were in clinical remission. At blood withdrawal, Susac syndrome patients were therapy-naive, treated with corticosteroids (with IVIg additionally given to some), or treated with IVIg alone. Repertoire sequencing was used to test whether CD8+ T cell activation and differentiation in Susac syndrome was antigen driven. CD8+ T cell repertoire clonality was compared between about a dozen healthy donors, roughly 14 Susac syndrome patients and approximately 15 multiple sclerosis patients.

RNA was extracted using the RNeasy kit, and roughly 0.5 to 1 microgram was reverse transcribed with random hexamers. The immunoSEQ multiplex PCR assay, covering 54 Vbeta and 13 Jbeta segments, was used to amplify TCR beta CDR3 regions. PCR amplification bias was corrected using a synthetic template baseline for primer optimization and computational correction. Under the source paper's analysis protocol: Reads were annotated to V, D and J genes according to IMGT and were analyzed with immunoSEQ Analyzer, with only productive sequences retained. To calculate clonality, Shannon entropy was normalized by log2 of the number of productive unique sequences and then subtracted from one. Public and private clones were assessed among the 100 most prevalent clones of each patient and control. Clones were defined as Susac-specific if absent from the healthy and MS cohorts, from around 1,000 published viral clones and from other ImmuneACCESS disease sequences. The public reads were run again by TCRdb, first through fastp at Q25 and then through MiXCR, and only productive beta chains were kept. All rows with the same CDR3 protein become a single entry with the most common DNA and genes. These V and J calls rely on TCRdb rather than the paper's analysis. The sample records about 81,000 distinct CDR3 sequences, 85% to 95% of which are singletons. More than 0.8% of the sample comes from the top ten.

What the study reported, not specific to this receptor: The study acknowledged that relatively few individuals were included in the TCR sequencing and HLA analysis. CD8+ repertoires in Susac syndrome showed clonal expansion, which was highest in CD8+ TEMRA cells and was greater in clinically active patients than in remitting patients. Roughly 15 and five Susac-specific public clones were found in the total CD8+ and CD8+ TEMRA repertoires, respectively.

CDR1 and CDR2 (MNHEY, SMNVEV) derive from the germline V gene (reference sequence). From its cysteine to its phenylalanine, the CDR3 spans 16 amino acids. Only the CDR3 part of the read is kept: 48 bases, read in frame from the first base. Cut back by 7 bases and 3 bases, the V and J ends lie 21 bases apart. This sequence uses TRBV27 and TRBJ1-1, with the D gene call left open. This receptor was identified in a human donor with Susac syndrome. The specimen was CD8+ T cells from PBMCs. The CDR3 protein sequence reads: CASTQTKVVGYTEAFF. In nucleotides, the sequence is TGTGCCAGCACCCAGACTAAGGTAGTGGGGTACACTGAAGCTTTCTTT.